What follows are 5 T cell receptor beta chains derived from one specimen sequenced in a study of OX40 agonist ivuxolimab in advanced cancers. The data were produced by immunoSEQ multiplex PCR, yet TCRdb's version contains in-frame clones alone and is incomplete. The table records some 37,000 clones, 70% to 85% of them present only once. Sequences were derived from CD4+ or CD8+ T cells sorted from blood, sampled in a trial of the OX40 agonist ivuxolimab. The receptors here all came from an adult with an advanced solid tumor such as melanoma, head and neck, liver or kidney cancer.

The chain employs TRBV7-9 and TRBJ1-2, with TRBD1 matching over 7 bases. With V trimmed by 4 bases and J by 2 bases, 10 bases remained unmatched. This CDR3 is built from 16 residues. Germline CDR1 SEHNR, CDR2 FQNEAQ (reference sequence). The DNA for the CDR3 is TGTGCCAGCAGCTCCCCCCCCACAGGGGCCAACTATGGCTACACCTTC. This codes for CASSSPPTGANYGYTF.

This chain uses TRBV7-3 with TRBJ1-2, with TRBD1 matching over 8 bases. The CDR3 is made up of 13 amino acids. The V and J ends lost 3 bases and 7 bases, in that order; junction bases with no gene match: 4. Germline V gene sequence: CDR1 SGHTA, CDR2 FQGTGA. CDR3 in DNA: TGTGCCAGCAGCTTCTCAGGGGGCCTTGGCTACACCTTC. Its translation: CASSFSGGLGYTF.

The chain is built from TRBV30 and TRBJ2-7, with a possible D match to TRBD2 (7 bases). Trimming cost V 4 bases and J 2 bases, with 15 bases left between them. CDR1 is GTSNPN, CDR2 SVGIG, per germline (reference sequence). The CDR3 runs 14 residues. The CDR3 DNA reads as TGTGCCTGGACAAGGGCGGGGGCCCCCTACGAGCAGTACTTC. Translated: CAWTRAGAPYEQYF.

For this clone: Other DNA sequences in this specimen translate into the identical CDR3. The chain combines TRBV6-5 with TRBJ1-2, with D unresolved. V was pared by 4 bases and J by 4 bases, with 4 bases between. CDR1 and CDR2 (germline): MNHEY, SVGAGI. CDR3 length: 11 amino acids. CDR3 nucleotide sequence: TGTGCCAGCAGTTCGGGCTATGGCTACACCTTC. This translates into CASSSGYGYTF.

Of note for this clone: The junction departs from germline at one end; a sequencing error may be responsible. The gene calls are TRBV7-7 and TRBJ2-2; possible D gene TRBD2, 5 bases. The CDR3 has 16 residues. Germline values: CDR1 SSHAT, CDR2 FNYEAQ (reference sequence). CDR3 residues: CASSLVYGTNTGELFF. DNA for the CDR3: TGTGCTAGCAGCTTAGTATACGGGACGAACACCGGGGAGCTGTTTTTT.